This T cell receptor beta chain derives from a study of blood T cells in healthy people across ages. Study-wide points: Naive T cell percentage showed a strong correlation with TCR beta diversity. Both higher diversity and more naive CD4+ cells marked long-lived donors when set against aged donors.

Through a sample-barcoded 5' primer and a J-beta primer mix, a second PCR was run for about 7 to 12 cycles. Each of the cDNA molecules was tagged by a template-switch adaptor with 12 random nucleotides. TCRdb re-called the 5' RACE reads through MiXCR, storing one row per CDR3 protein. This sample yields some 700,000 distinct CDR3 sequences, of which around a fifth are seen a single time; 20% to 25% belongs to the top ten. Germline V gene sequence: CDR1 MGHDK, CDR2 SYGVNS. Trimming shortened V by 4 bases and J by 2 bases, and 9 bases separated the two germline ends. This CDR3 region has 13 residues. The sample holds many counts of this clonotype. Its antigen is unknown.

This clonotype originated in a man between 70 and 80 years old in good health. Sample: blood. The V and J genes are TRBV25-1 and TRBJ2-7; D is possibly TRBD1 (5 bases). The CDR3 DNA follows: TGTGCCAGCAGTGTAGGACAAACCTACGAGCAGTACTTC. Protein: CASSVGQTYEQYF.